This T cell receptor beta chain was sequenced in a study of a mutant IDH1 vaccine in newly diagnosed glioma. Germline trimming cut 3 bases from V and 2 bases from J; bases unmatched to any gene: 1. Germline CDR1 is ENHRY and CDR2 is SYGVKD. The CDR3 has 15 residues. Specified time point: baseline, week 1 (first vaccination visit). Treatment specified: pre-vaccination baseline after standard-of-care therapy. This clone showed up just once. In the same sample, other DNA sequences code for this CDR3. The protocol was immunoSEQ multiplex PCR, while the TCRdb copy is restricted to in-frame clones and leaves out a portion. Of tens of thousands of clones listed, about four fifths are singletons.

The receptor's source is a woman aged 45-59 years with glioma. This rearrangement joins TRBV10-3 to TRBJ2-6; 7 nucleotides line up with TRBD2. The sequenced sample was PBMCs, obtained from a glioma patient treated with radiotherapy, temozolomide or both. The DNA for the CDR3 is TGTGCCATCAGTGACCGGGGGGCTGGGGCCAACGTCCTGACTTTC. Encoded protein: CAISDRGAGANVLTF.